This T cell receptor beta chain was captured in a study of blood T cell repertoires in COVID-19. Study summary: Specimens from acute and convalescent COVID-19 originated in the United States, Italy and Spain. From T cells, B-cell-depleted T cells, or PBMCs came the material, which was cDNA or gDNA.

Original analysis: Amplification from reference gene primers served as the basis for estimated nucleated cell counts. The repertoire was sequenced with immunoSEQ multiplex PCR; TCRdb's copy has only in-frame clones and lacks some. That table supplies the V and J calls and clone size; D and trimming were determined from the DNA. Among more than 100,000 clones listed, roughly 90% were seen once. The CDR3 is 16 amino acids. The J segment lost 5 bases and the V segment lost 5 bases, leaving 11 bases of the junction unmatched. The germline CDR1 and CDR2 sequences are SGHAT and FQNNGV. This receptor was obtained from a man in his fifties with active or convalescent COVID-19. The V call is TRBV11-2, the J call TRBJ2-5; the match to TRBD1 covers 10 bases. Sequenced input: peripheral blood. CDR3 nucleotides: TGTGCCAGCAGCCGTTCGGGACAGGGGTTGGGGGAGACCCAGTACTTC. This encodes CASSRSGQGLGETQYF.